Each of the 2 T cell receptor beta chains below was sequenced from the same sample in a study of CD8 T cells in ankylosing spondylitis. TCRdb ran MiXCR on the 5' RACE reads and lists one entry per CDR3 protein. The sample lists about 130,000 distinct CDR3 sequences, about 13% occurring once. Sequencing used blood, either unsorted or a sorted T cell fraction (not recorded which). Receptors were obtained from a female donor with ankylosing spondylitis or in good health (not recorded which).

This clonotype was seen ten or more times. The CDR3 here is CASSDGMNTEAFF. For the CDR3, the DNA is TGTGCCAGCAGCGACGGCATGAACACTGAAGCTTTCTTT. The chain has TRBV7-6 and TRBJ1-1; D remains ambiguous. The V gene lost 5 bases and the J gene lost 0 bases, with 7 bases spanning the gap. The CDR3 totals 13 residues. Germline CDR1 SGHVS, CDR2 FNYEAQ.

The rearrangement uses TRBV6-1 and TRBJ1-2; 8 bases fit TRBD1. Per germline, CDR1 MNHNS and CDR2 SASEGT. The CDR3 spans 15 residues. The junction had 10 bases not matched to a gene; V was cut back by 10 bases and J by 0 bases. The CDR3 loop reads CAIGTGRLTNYGYTF. The CDR3 DNA follows: TGTGCCATCGGGACAGGTCGCCTAACTAACTATGGCTACACCTTC.